This paragraph covers one T cell receptor (beta chain) sequence. This entry comes from a study of blood T cell repertoires in COVID-19. Original handling: Quantification of nucleated cells was approximated via reference gene primer amplification. Repertoires were generated with immunoSEQ multiplex PCR, while TCRdb's copy carries only in-frame clones and drops some. The V and J calls and the clone size are those of that table, but D and trimming were determined from the DNA. The sample shows roughly 250,000 clones, under 95% of them seen only once. Trimming took off 0 bases at V and 3 bases at J, with 12 bases between the two ends. There are 15 residues in the CDR3. Germline V gene lookup returns CDR1 LGHNA and CDR2 YSLEER. Those enrolled, adults aged 18 to 89 years, came from around 24 US areas. Donors in Cohort 3 counted as recovered after two negative PCRs, clearance, or symptom resolution.

The V call is TRBV4-3, the J call TRBJ2-7; D possibly corresponds to TRBD1 (7 bases). The sequenced sample was PBMCs or T cells enriched from blood (not recorded which). The TCR comes from a woman under 30 who had recovered from COVID-19. The chain's CDR3 is CASSQDNQGGYEQYF. In DNA, the CDR3 is TGCGCCAGCAGCCAAGATAATCAGGGGGGCTACGAGCAGTACTTC.